This TCR beta chain derives from a study of shared clonotypes between healthy human individuals. Each replicate PCR on the sorted subsets used roughly 200 ng DNA (around 30,000 T cell genomes). Sequencing was performed with immunoSEQ multiplex PCR; in TCRdb, only in-frame clones are kept and a portion is missing. The sample carries some 2,500,000 clones, more than 85% recorded once. The specimen was naive CD4+ T cells from PBMCs. Subset meaning: CD45RA+ positively selected. This TCR derives from a man between 18 and 35 years old in good health. Some clones in this sample may be carry-over from other donors' samples.

Here the CDR3 DNA reads TGTGCCAGCAGGAAGGGGAACACCGGGGAGCTGTTTTTT. This sequence encodes CASRKGNTGELFF. The chain couples TRBV7-9 to TRBJ2-2; no clear D. CDR3 length: 13 residues. With 6 bases removed from V and 1 base from J, the gap between germline ends came to 6 bases. Germline CDR1 is SEHNR and CDR2 is FQNEAQ (reference sequence).